These T cell receptor beta chains were read from a single sample in a study of T cells in Graves' hyperthyroidism and ophthalmopathy. TCRdb analysed the multiplex PCR reads with MiXCR anew, one entry per CDR3 protein. The sample carries 480,000 or so distinct CDR3 sequences, around 43% recorded once. The sample consisted of peripheral blood or thyroid tissue (not recorded which). These receptors originate from an adult woman with Graves' disease, either hyperthyroidism or ophthalmopathy (not recorded which). Each CDR3 is given with its conserved first and last residue. A D gene is named only where the DNA matches it firmly. Expanded clones get a size class; other rows say once, few or many, or leave the size out.

TRBJ1-1 . . TRBV7-9 CASSSGPPGVAGEAFF TGTGCCAGCAGCTCCGGTCCTCCCGGGGTAGCAGGAGAAGCTTTCTTT
TRBJ1-6 . . TRBV10-3 CASSYRDGVSSPLHF TGTGCCAGCAGTTACCGGGACGGGGTATCTTCACCCCTCCACTTT
TRBJ2-7 . . TRBV20-1 CSASSLAGSPTYEQYF TGCAGTGCTAGCTCTCTAGCTGGTTCCCCTACCTACGAGCAGTACTTC
TRBJ2-7 few TRBD2 TRBV4-1 CASSQVASGGDEQYF TGCGCCAGCAGCCAAGTAGCTTCGGGAGGGGACGAGCAGTACTTC
TRBJ2-1 . . TRBV7-2 CASSPSLEQFF TGTGCCAGCAGCCCCAGCCTGGAGCAGTTCTTC
TRBJ1-6 . . TRBV9 CAQGRPTSSYNSPLHF TGTGCGCAGGGGAGACCAACGAGCTCCTATAATTCACCCCTCCACTTT
TRBJ1-1 many . TRBV20-1 CSASKQGMNTEAFF TGCAGTGCTTCAAAACAGGGAATGAACACTGAAGCTTTCTTT
TRBJ2-7 . . TRBV29-1 CSVEGGESKASVYEQYF TGCAGCGTTGAAGGGGGTGAGTCGAAGGCTAGCGTCTACGAGCAGTACTTC
TRBJ2-3 . TRBD2 TRBV7-2 CASSRTSGSRTDTQYF TGTGCCAGCAGCCGGACTAGCGGGAGCCGCACAGATACGCAGTATTTT
TRBJ1-6 many TRBD1 TRBV7-3 CASSRHGQGAAPLHF TGTGCCAGCAGCCGACACGGACAGGGGGCTGCACCCCTCCACTTT
TRBJ1-4 many TRBD1 TRBV5-1 CASSAGTAGEKLFF TGCGCCAGCAGCGCCGGGACAGCAGGGGAAAAACTGTTTTTT
TRBJ1-3 . . TRBV30 CAFAGPLGGNTIYF TGTGCCTTTGCAGGGCCTTTGGGAGGAAACACCATATATTTT
TRBJ2-5 many . TRBV12-3/TRBV12-4 CASSLIVQETQYF TGTGCCAGCAGTTTGATAGTCCAAGAGACCCAGTACTTC
TRBJ2-7 many TRBD2 TRBV20-1 CSAWDSGRIYEQYF TGCAGTGCTTGGGACAGCGGGAGGATCTACGAGCAGTACTTC
TRBJ2-6 . TRBD2 TRBV10-3 CAIRPSGSGLGANVLTF TGTGCCATCAGGCCTAGCGGGAGTGGATTAGGGGCCAACGTCCTGACTTTC
TRBJ2-6 once . TRBV18 CASSPVRYSGANVLTF TGTGCCAGCTCACCAGTCAGATACTCTGGGGCCAACGTCCTGACTTTC
TRBJ1-1 . TRBD1 TRBV7-9 CASSIQGDTEAFF TGTGCCAGCAGCATACAGGGGGATACTGAAGCTTTCTTT
TRBJ1-2 . . TRBV7-8 CASSLNGRYYGYTF TGTGCCAGCAGCTTAAACGGGAGGTACTATGGCTACACCTTC
TRBJ2-7 many . TRBV5-6 CASSPGLPYEQYF TGTGCCAGCAGCCCTGGACTCCCCTACGAGCAGTACTTC
TRBJ2-7 . TRBD1 TRBV20-1 CSVRGSNPYEQYF TGCAGTGTCAGGGGGTCAAATCCCTACGAGCAGTACTTC
TRBJ1-1 . . TRBV7-2 CATPMGVNTEAFF TGTGCCACCCCCATGGGAGTCAACACTGAAGCTTTCTTT
TRBJ1-1 once TRBD1 TRBV25-1 CACSALQGARITEAFF TGTGCCTGCAGTGCTCTTCAGGGGGCGCGCATCACTGAAGCTTTCTTT
TRBJ2-3 . . TRBV2 CASSGDNTDTQYF TGTGCCAGCAGTGGGGACAACACAGATACGCAGTATTTT
TRBJ2-7 . . TRBV29-1 CSVVDDSTYEQYF TGCAGCGTGGTAGACGACTCAACCTACGAGCAGTACTTC
TRBJ1-5 . . TRBV15 CATSRVIGAMGNQPQHF TGTGCCACCAGCAGAGTAATTGGGGCGATGGGCAATCAGCCCCAGCATTTT
TRBJ1-5 . . TRBV5-6 CASSLRQGSLSNQPQHF TGTGCCAGCAGCTTGCGGCAGGGTTCCCTTAGCAATCAGCCCCAGCATTTT
TRBJ2-7 once . TRBV15 CATSTGGYEQYF TGTGCCACCAGCACCGGGGGATACGAGCAGTACTTC
TRBJ2-7 many . TRBV10-3 CAISESGGEQYF TGTGCCATCAGTGAGTCGGGGGGCGAGCAGTACTTC
TRBJ2-5 . . TRBV10-2 CASSKSPGGGQETQYF TGCGCCAGCAGCAAGAGCCCAGGTGGCGGACAAGAGACCCAGTACTTC